There are a few counts of the clone carrying this T cell receptor (beta chain). Its antigen is not known. MiXCR, applied by TCRdb to the reads, yields one record per CDR3 protein. Of roughly 71,000 distinct CDR3 sequences detected, about 20% appear once; the ten largest clones hold 8.3%. The sample originates from a study of type 1 regulatory T cells. In the study overall: This in vitro CD4 product, T-allo10, is enriched for Tr1 cells and alloantigen-specific.

Germline values: CDR1 SGHRS, CDR2 YFSETQ. This CDR3 region has 15 residues. The V and J ends lost 4 bases and 4 bases, in that order; junction bases with no gene match: 8. Study-level results: Type 1 regulatory T cells had a more restricted TCR repertoire than non-type 1 regulatory T cells.

The sequence came from a human donor in good health. The chain recombines TRBV5-1 with TRBJ2-1; TRBD1 matches at 7 bases. The sequenced material came from cultured type 1 regulatory T (Tr1) cells, either the whole culture or a sorted fraction (not recorded which). CDR3 in amino acids: CASSPGQWLYNEQFF. In DNA, the CDR3 is TGCGCCAGCAGCCCGGGACAGTGGTTATACAATGAGCAGTTCTTC.